These 8 T cell receptor beta chains came from one sample sequenced in a study of T-cell memory formation after mild COVID-19. A single record per CDR3 protein comes from TCRdb applying MiXCR to the 5' RACE reads. The sample carries 170,000 or so distinct CDR3 sequences, about a fifth recorded once. Sample: PBMCs or a T cell subset sorted from them (not recorded which). The receptors were sampled from an adult woman who had mild COVID-19 (a few samples of this study predate the infection). Cell type and time point are not known.

The J gene is TRBJ1-2, the V gene TRBV12-3 or TRBV12-4; 7 nucleotides match TRBD1. V was pared by 1 base and J by 4 bases, with 6 bases of the junction left unmatched. This CDR3 spans 15 amino acids. CDR3 residues: CASSLEGALIYGYTF. The CDR3 nucleotides read TGTGCCAGCAGTTTAGAGGGGGCGTTAATCTATGGCTACACCTTC.

The chain recombines TRBV27 with TRBJ2-3, with 12 bases aligning to TRBD2. The CDR3 is made up of 16 amino acids. The germline gives CDR1 MNHEY, CDR2 SMNVEV (reference sequence). Germline trimming cut 0 bases from V and 7 bases from J; bases unmatched to any gene: 5. CDR3 residues: CASSLSGTSGFYTQYF. CDR3 nucleotide sequence: TGTGCCAGCAGTTTATCCGGGACTAGCGGGTTCTATACGCAGTATTTT.

The J gene is TRBJ2-3, the V gene TRBV15; TRBD2 agrees at 7 bases. Germline V gene data show CDR1 as LNHNV and CDR2 as YYDKDF (reference sequence). There are 18 residues in the CDR3. Trimming took 3 bases from V and 1 from J; bases not matched to a gene: 13. The CDR3 sequence: CATSSKDRAGVGTDTQYF. CDR3 DNA sequence: TGTGCCACCAGCAGTAAAGACCGGGCGGGGGTAGGCACAGATACGCAGTATTTT.

The rearrangement uses TRBV20-1 and TRBJ1-1; TRBD1 matches at 9 bases. Germline CDR1 reads DFQATT; CDR2 reads SNEGSKA (reference sequence). The CDR3 consists of 16 residues. V shed 1 base, J shed 8 bases, and the junction held 14 bases outside the gene matches. CDR3 sequence reads: CSARVPGDRVFDEAFF. The CDR3, as DNA: TGCAGTGCTAGAGTCCCTGGGGACAGGGTTTTCGACGAAGCTTTCTTT.

This clonotype was seen a handful of times. The DNA of the CDR3 is TGCAGCGTTGGTGGTAGCGGGGCGCGCCTCTACGAGCAGTACTTC. This codes for CSVGGSGARLYEQYF. The rearrangement joins TRBV29-1 to TRBJ2-7, with 8 positions matching TRBD2. J lost 3 bases, V lost 4 bases, and 11 bases had no gene match. The CDR3 loop spans 15 amino acids. Per the germline V gene, CDR1 is SQVTM and CDR2 is ANQGSEA.

This clonotype was picked up a small number of times. The gene calls are TRBV5-8 and TRBJ1-1; D possibly corresponds to TRBD1 (5 bases). Trimming cost V 2 bases and J 6 bases, with 11 bases left between them. Per the germline V gene, CDR1 is SGHTS and CDR2 is YDEGEE. CDR3 length equals 13 residues. CDR3 residues: CASSLRGDPEAFF. The CDR3 DNA reads as TGTGCCAGCAGCTTAAGAGGGGACCCTGAAGCTTTCTTT. Using reference TRBV5-8 and TRBJ1-1 for the parts outside the CDR3, the full variable domain is EAGVTQSPTHLIKTRGQQATLRCSPISGHTSVYWYQQALGLGLQFLLWYDEGEERNRGNFPPRFSGRQFPNYSSELNVNALELEDSALYLCASSLRGDPEAFFGQGTRLTVV.

This clonotype came up a few times. The DNA of the CDR3 is TGTGCCAGCAGCGAACATCCTAACTATGGCTACACCTTC. Amino acids: CASSEHPNYGYTF. This chain uses TRBV12-3 or TRBV12-4 with TRBJ1-2; D is unclear. The CDR3 extends over 13 amino acids. Deletions cut 6 bases from V and 0 bases from J, with 8 bases between.

The J gene is TRBJ2-2, the V gene TRBV9; 15 nucleotides agree with TRBD2. V was clipped by 0 bases and J by 0 bases; unmatched bases: 6. The CDR3 loop spans 20 amino acids. Germline V gives CDR1 SGDLS, CDR2 YYNGEE. The CDR3 region has the DNA TGTGCCAGCAGCGTAGAGGGACTAGCGGGGGGCAACGCGAACACCGGGGAGCTGTTTTTT. It translates to CASSVEGLAGGNANTGELFF.